This T cell receptor beta chain comes out of a study of regulatory T cells in long-lasting Graves disease. Study-level information: Patients with new Graves' disease had used antithyroid drugs below 3 months.

Time point of the sample: newly diagnosed GD, antithyroid drugs for less than 3 months. Extracted RNA from PBMCs served as the source of the TCR library. Patients were from an endocrinology department in Xi'an, China. Germline CDR1 reads SGHTA; CDR2 reads FQGNSA. The length of the CDR3 is 14 residues. V gave up 3 bases and J gave up 6 bases, with 14 bases separating them. The study's findings and limits: It was possible that the small sample size reduced accuracy.

Sequencing libraries for TCR beta were prepared with iRepertoire HTBI primers and Arm-PCR of CDR3 regions. In the authors' workflow: The samples included 60 to 75 TRBV and some 15 TRBJ segments. TCRdb recomputed calls from the multiplex PCR reads with MiXCR, one row per CDR3 protein. For this entry, the V and J calls and clone size follow TCRdb and not the study's own pipeline. The table includes around 400,000 distinct CDR3 sequences, 15% detected once. This clonotype was found many times. Its antigen remains unidentified. This sequence was found in a female donor with Graves disease. The specimen comprised peripheral blood mononuclear cells (PBMCs), sampled at new diagnosis, from a patient treated with antithyroid drugs. The genes are TRBV7-2 and TRBJ1-1; tentative D call: TRBD1 (5 bases). CDR3 sequence reads: CASSLGLQSAEAFF. Here the CDR3 DNA reads TGTGCCAGCAGCTTGGGACTACAAAGCGCTGAAGCTTTCTTT.